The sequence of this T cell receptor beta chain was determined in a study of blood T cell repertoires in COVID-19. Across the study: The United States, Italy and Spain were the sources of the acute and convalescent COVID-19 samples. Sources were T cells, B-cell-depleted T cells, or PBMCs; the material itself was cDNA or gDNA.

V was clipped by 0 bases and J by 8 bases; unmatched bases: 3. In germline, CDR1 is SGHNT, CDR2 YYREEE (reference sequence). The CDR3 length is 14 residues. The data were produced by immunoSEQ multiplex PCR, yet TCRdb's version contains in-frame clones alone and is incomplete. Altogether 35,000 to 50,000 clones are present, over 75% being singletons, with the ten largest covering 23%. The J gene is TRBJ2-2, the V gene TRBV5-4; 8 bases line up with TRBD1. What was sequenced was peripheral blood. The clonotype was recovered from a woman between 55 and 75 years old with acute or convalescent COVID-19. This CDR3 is CASSLVQGAGELFF. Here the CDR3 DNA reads TGTGCCAGCAGCTTGGTCCAGGGGGCGGGGGAGCTGTTTTTT.